A selection of T cell receptor beta chains follows, all from one sample in a study of T cell responses to AZD1222 COVID-19 vaccine. Assay used: immunoSEQ multiplex PCR; TCRdb lists only in-frame clones, some missing. The table lists 150,000 to 200,000 clones, about 93% of them singletons. The material sequenced was peripheral blood, taken 28 days after the second dose of the MenACWY control vaccine. These receptors all stem from an adult who received the MenACWY meningococcal vaccine as a control. The CDR3 runs from the conserved cysteine through the conserved F or W.

V gene	J gene	CDR3 protein
TRBV30	TRBJ1-2	CAWNAEGSYGYTF
TRBV10-3	TRBJ2-2	CAISTGDTGELFF
TRBV3-1/TRBV3-2	TRBJ2-2	CASSQQGNAGELFF
TRBV7-2	TRBJ2-3	CASRRGTDTQYF
TRBV7-8	TRBJ1-2	CASSLAEGLDGYTF
TRBV14	TRBJ1-6	CASSLSGNRGNSPLHF
TRBV19	TRBJ1-2	CASSRPGVYGYTF
TRBV7-2	TRBJ1-4	CASSLGQRNEKLFF
TRBV19	TRBJ1-2	CASNGGRDGYTF
TRBV27	TRBJ2-1	CASSLSRGGYNEQFF
TRBV19	TRBJ1-3	CASSLTSTGHGNTIYF
TRBV5-1	TRBJ1-6	CASSPDSSYNSPLHF
TRBV6-5	TRBJ1-5	CASSGPKNQPQHF
TRBV28	TRBJ1-6	CASSFRDRDNSPLHF
TRBV27	TRBJ2-7	CASSLRQDGYEQYF
TRBV18	TRBJ2-7	CASSLYGGSYEQYF
TRBV11-3	TRBJ1-1	CASSSDRGTEAFF
TRBV7-8	TRBJ2-7	CASSYVFGPYEQYF
TRBV12-3/TRBV12-4	TRBJ1-1	CASSRWGSTEAFF
TRBV19	TRBJ1-1	CASSIDRGRNTEAFF
TRBV13	TRBJ1-2	CASSLGWGMGYGYTF
TRBV19	TRBJ1-6	CASSIRGNSPLHF
TRBV27	TRBJ1-5	CASRAGISNQPQHF
TRBV5-1	TRBJ1-1	CASSGQPGGTEAFF